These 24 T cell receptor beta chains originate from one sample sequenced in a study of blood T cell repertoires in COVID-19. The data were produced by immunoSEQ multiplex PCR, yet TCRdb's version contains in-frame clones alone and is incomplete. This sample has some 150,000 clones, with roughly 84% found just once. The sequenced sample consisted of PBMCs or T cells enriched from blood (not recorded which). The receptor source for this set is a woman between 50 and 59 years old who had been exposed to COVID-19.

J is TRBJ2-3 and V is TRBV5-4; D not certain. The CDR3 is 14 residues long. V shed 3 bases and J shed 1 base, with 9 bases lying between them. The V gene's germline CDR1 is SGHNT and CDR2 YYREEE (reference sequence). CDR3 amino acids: CASSSPTRTDTQYF. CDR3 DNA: TGTGCCAGCAGCTCTCCGACTCGCACAGATACGCAGTATTTT.

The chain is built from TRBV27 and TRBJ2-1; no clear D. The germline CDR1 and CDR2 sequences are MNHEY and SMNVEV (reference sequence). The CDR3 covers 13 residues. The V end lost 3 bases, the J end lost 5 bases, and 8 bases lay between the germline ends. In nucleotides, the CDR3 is TGTGCCAGCAGTTTGTACAGTGACAATGAGCAGTTCTTC. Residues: CASSLYSDNEQFF.

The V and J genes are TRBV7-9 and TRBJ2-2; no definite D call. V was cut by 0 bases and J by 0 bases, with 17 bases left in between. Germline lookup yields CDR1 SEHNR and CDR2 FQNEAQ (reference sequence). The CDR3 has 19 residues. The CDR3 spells CASSLAGDLRQANTGELFF. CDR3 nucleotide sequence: TGTGCCAGCAGCTTAGCTGGCGATTTGCGCCAGGCGAACACCGGGGAGCTGTTTTTT.

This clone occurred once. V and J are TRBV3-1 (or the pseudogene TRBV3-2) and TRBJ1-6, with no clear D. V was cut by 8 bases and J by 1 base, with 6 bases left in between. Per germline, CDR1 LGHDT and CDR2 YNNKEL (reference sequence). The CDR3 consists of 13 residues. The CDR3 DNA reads TGTGCCAGCCGGGAATCCTATAATTCACCCCTCCACTTT. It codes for CASRESYNSPLHF.

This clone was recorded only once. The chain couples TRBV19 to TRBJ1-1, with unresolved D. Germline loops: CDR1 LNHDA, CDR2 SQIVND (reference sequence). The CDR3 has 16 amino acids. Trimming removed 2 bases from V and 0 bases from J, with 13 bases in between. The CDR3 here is CASSIPLGSLNTEAFF. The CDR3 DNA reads TGTGCCAGTAGTATACCCCTAGGCAGCCTGAACACTGAAGCTTTCTTT.

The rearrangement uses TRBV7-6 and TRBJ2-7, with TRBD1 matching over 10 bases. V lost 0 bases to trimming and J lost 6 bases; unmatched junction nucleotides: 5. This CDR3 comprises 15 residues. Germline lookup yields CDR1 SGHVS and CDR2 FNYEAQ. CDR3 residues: CASSLAGQGRAEQYF. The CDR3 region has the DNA TGTGCCAGCAGCTTAGCGGGACAGGGGAGGGCCGAGCAGTACTTC. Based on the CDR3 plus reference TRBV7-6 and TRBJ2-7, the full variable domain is GAGVSQSPRYKVTKRGQDVALRCDPISGHVSLYWYRQALGQGPEFLTYFNYEAQQDKSGLPNDRFSAERPEGSISTLTIQRTEQRDSAMYRCASSLAGQGRAEQYFGPGTRLTVT.

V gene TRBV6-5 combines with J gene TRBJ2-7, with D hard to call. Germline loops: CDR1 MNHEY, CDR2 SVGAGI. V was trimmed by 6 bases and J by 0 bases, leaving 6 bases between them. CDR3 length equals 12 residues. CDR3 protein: CASSASSYEQYF. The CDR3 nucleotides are TGTGCCAGCAGCGCTAGCTCCTACGAGCAGTACTTC.

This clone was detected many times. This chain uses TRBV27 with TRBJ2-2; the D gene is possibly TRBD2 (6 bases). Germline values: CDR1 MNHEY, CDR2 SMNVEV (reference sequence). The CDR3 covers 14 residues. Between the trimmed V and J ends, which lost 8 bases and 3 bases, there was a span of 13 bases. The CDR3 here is CASGERAHTGELFF. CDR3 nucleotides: TGTGCCAGCGGTGAGCGGGCCCACACCGGGGAGCTGTTTTTT.

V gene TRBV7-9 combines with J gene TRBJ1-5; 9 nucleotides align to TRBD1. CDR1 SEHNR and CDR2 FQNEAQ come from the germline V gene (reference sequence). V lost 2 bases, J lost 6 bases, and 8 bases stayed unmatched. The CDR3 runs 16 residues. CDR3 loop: CASSLYSGTGSQPQHF. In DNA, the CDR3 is TGTGCCAGCAGCTTATATTCCGGGACAGGGAGTCAGCCCCAGCATTTT.

As DNA, the CDR3 is TGTGCCAGCAGCTTAAGGCTAACTAGCGGGACGGGGGTGGATGAGCAGTTCTTC. Its translation is CASSLRLTSGTGVDEQFF. This chain uses TRBV5-5 with TRBJ2-1; TRBD2 aligns across 10 bases. J gave up 8 bases and V 2 bases, and 16 bases lay outside the gene matches. CDR1 is SGHKS and CDR2 is YYEKEE in the germline V gene (reference sequence). The CDR3 has 18 residues.

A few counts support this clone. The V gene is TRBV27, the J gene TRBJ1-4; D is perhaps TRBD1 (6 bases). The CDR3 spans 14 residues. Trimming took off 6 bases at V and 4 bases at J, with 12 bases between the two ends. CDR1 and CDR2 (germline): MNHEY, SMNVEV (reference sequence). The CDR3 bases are TGTGCCAGCAGGACGGGACAAGTTAATGAAAAACTGTTTTTT. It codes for CASRTGQVNEKLFF. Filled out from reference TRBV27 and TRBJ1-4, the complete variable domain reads EAQVTQNPRYLITVTGKKLTVTCSQNMNHEYMSWYRQDPGLGLRQIYYSMNVEVTDKGDVPEGYKVSRKEKRNFPLILESPSPNQTSLYFCASRTGQVNEKLFFGSGTQLSVL.

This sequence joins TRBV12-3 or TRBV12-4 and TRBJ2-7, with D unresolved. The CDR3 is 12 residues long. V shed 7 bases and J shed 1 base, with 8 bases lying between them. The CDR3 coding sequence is TGTGCCAGCACTGACATTTCCTACGAGCAGTACTTC. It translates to CASTDISYEQYF.

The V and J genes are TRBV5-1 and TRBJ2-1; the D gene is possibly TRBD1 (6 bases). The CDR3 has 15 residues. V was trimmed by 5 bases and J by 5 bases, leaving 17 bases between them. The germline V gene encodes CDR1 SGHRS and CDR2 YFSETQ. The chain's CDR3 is CASRPGQRRNNEQFF. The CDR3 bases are TGCGCCAGCAGACCCGGACAGCGACGAAACAATGAGCAGTTCTTC.

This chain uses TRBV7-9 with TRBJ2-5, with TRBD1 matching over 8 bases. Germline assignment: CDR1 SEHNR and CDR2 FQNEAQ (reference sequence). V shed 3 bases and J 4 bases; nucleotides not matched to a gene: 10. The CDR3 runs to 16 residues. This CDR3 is CASSFGSAGGIETQYF. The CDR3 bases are TGTGCCAGCAGCTTTGGGTCGGCAGGGGGCATAGAGACCCAGTACTTC.

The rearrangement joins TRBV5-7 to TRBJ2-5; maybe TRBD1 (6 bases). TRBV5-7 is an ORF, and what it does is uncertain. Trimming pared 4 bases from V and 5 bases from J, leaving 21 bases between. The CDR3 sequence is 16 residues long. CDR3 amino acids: CASSPAGTRRSETQYF. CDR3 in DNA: TGTGCCAGCAGCCCGGCCGGGACACGGAGGTCGGAGACCCAGTACTTC.

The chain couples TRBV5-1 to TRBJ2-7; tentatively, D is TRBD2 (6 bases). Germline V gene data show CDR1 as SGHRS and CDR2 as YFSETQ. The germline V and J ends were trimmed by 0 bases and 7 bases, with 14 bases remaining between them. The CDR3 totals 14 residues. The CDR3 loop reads CASSLGGKKGEQYF. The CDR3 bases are TGCGCCAGCAGCTTGGGCGGGAAAAAGGGGGAGCAGTACTTC. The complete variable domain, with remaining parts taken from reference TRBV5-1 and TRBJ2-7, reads KAGVTQTPRYLIKTRGQQVTLSCSPISGHRSVSWYQQTPGQGLQFLFEYFSETQRNKGNFPGRFSGRQFSNSRSEMNVSTLELGDSALYLCASSLGGKKGEQYFGPGTRLTVT.

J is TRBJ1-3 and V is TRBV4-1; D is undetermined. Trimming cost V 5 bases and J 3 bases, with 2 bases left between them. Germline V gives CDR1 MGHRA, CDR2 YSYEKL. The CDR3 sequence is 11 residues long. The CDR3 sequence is CASSYGNTIYF. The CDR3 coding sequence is TGCGCCAGCAGCTATGGAAACACCATATATTTT.

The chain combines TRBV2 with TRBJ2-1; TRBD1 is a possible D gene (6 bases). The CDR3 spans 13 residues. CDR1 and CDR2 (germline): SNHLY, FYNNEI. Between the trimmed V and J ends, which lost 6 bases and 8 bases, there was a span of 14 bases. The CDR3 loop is CASRRQVGYEQFF. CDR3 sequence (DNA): TGTGCCAGCAGGAGACAGGTTGGGTATGAGCAGTTCTTC.

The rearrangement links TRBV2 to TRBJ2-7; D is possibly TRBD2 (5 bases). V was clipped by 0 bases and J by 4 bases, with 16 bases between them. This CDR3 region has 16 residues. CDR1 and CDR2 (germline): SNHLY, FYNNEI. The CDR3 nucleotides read TGTGCCAGCAGTGAAGCGCTTCTCTCCGGGGTGTACGAGCAGTACTTC. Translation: CASSEALLSGVYEQYF.

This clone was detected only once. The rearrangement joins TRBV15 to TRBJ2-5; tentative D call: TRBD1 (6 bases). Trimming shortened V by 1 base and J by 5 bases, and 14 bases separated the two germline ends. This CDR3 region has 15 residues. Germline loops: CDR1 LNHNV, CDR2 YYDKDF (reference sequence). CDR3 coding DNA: TGTGCCACCAGCAGAGCCGGACAGCTCGGGGAGACCCAGTACTTC. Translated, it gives CATSRAGQLGETQYF.

The CDR3 coding sequence is TGTGCCAGCAGCACCCGTTCTAGGGGCTCCTACAATGAGCAGTTCTTC. Translating gives CASSTRSRGSYNEQFF. This chain links TRBV11-3 with TRBJ2-1; possible D gene TRBD1, 5 bases. The germline V and J ends were trimmed by 5 bases and 0 bases, with 14 bases remaining between them. CDR3 length equals 16 residues. CDR1 and CDR2 (germline): SGHNT, YENEEA.

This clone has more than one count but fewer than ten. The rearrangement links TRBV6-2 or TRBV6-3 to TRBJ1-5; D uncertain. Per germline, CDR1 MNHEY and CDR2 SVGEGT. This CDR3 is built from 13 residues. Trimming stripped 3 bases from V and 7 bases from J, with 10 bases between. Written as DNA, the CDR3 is TGTGCCAGCAGTTATAGCCCTTTCCAGCCCCAGCATTTT. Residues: CASSYSPFQPQHF.

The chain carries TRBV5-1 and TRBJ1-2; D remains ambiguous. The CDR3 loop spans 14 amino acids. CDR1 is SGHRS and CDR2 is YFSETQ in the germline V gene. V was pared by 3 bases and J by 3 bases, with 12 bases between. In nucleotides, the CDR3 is TGCGCCAGCAGCTCCGGACCGGGAGACTATGGCTACACCTTC. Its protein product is CASSSGPGDYGYTF. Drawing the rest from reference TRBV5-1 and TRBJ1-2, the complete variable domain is KAGVTQTPRYLIKTRGQQVTLSCSPISGHRSVSWYQQTPGQGLQFLFEYFSETQRNKGNFPGRFSGRQFSNSRSEMNVSTLELGDSALYLCASSSGPGDYGYTFGSGTRLTVV.

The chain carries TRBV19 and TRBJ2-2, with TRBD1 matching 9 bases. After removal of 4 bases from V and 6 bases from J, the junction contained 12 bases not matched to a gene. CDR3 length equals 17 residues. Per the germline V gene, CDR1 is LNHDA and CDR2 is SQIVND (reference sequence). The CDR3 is CASSTRGGQGLSGELFF. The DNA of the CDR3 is TGTGCCAGTAGTACCCGCGGCGGACAGGGGTTGTCCGGGGAGCTGTTTTTT.